Listed below are T cell receptor beta chains from one sample, sequenced in a study of blood T cell repertoires in COVID-19. TCRdb's table, derived via immunoSEQ multiplex PCR, lists solely in-frame clones and lacks some. The repertoire holds fewer than 10,000 clones, under 90% seen once, with around 32% in the top ten. Source material: peripheral blood. Receptors were obtained from a human donor in a cohort sampled during active COVID-19. Each CDR3 is given with its conserved first and last residue. D genes are given only for firm matches. A clone size is listed for some rows: how often the clone was seen (once, few, many), or a class if it is expanded.

clone_size j_call d_call v_call cdr3_aa cdr3_nt
few TRBJ1-5 TRBD1 TRBV4-1 CASSPDRGNQPQHF TGCGCCAGCAGCCCGGACAGGGGGAATCAGCCCCAGCATTTT
- TRBJ1-6 - TRBV7-8 CASSTTLQGSSYNSPLHF TGTGCCAGCAGCACGACGTTACAGGGTAGCTCCTATAATTCACCCCTCCACTTT
- TRBJ1-5 TRBD1 TRBV12-3/TRBV12-4 CASRQGHQPQHF TGTGCCAGCAGACAGGGGCATCAGCCCCAGCATTTT
- TRBJ2-7 - TRBV5-5 CASSFGLREQYF TGTGCCAGCAGCTTTGGACTCCGCGAGCAGTACTTC
- TRBJ1-1 - TRBV11-2 CASSPQVPANDNEAFF TGTGCCAGCAGTCCCCAAGTCCCAGCCAACGACAATGAAGCTTTCTTT
- TRBJ1-1 TRBD1 TRBV10-1 CASSPRTGGTEAFF TGCGCCAGCAGTCCGCGGACAGGGGGCACTGAAGCTTTCTTT
once TRBJ1-3 - TRBV7-2 CAVQGGVSSGNTIYF TGTGCCGTACAAGGGGGGGTGAGCTCTGGAAACACCATATATTTT
- TRBJ2-3 - TRBV3-1/TRBV3-2 CASSQVSRGGVTDTQYF TGTGCCAGCAGCCAAGTTTCTCGAGGGGGGGTCACAGATACGCAGTATTTT
- TRBJ2-2 - TRBV9 CASTARGTGELFF TGTGCCAGCACGGCGAGGGGGACCGGGGAGCTGTTTTTT
- TRBJ1-4 - TRBV7-3 CASSLGGRTGEKLFF TGTGCCAGCAGCCTAGGAGGACGCACCGGAGAAAAACTGTTTTTT
once TRBJ1-1 - TRBV3-1/TRBV3-2 CASSQDAGRRTFF TGTGCCAGCAGCCAAGATGCGGGCAGACGGACTTTCTTT
- TRBJ2-7 - TRBV19 CASSRFAGISYEQYF TGTGCCAGTAGTCGATTCGCGGGTATCTCCTACGAGCAGTACTTC
- TRBJ1-5 TRBD1 TRBV18 CASSTGGGQPQHF TGTGCCAGCTCGACAGGGGGCGGTCAGCCCCAGCATTTT
- TRBJ1-1 - TRBV3-1/TRBV3-2 CASSQASNTEAFF TGTGCCAGCAGCCAAGCCTCCAACACTGAAGCTTTCTTT
- TRBJ1-3 - TRBV5-1 CASSPLDRGNTIYF TGCGCCAGCAGCCCCCTGGACAGAGGAAACACCATATATTTT
- TRBJ1-5 - TRBV19 CASSGWGENQPQHF TGTGCCAGTTCTGGGTGGGGAGAAAATCAGCCCCAGCATTTT
- TRBJ1-5 - TRBV6-2/TRBV6-3 CASSEFSNQPQHF TGTGCCAGCAGTGAGTTTAGCAATCAGCCCCAGCATTTT
- TRBJ1-6 TRBD1 TRBV18 CASSPDRAAVNSPLHF TGTGCCAGCTCACCGGACAGGGCGGCGGTTAATTCACCCCTCCACTTT
few TRBJ2-2 TRBD2 TRBV7-2 CASSLVSGGTGELFF TGTGCCAGCAGCTTAGTTAGCGGGGGAACCGGGGAGCTGTTTTTT
- TRBJ1-1 TRBD1 TRBV19 CASRVTGSNTEAFF TGTGCCAGTAGGGTGACAGGGTCCAACACTGAAGCTTTCTTT
- TRBJ1-2 - TRBV19 CASRPQEGYGYTF TGTGCCAGTAGACCCCAGGAGGGCTATGGCTACACCTTC
- TRBJ2-1 TRBD2 TRBV19 CASSGLAGRSSYNEQFF TGTGCCAGTAGCGGACTAGCTGGCCGGAGCTCCTACAATGAGCAGTTCTTC
- TRBJ1-2 TRBD1 TRBV19 CASSRTGNYGYTF TGTGCCAGTTCAAGGACAGGGAACTATGGCTACACCTTC
- TRBJ1-1 - TRBV6-4 CASSSQEAGPTEAFF TGTGCCAGCTCGAGCCAGGAAGCGGGCCCCACTGAAGCTTTCTTT
once TRBJ1-2 TRBD1 TRBV6-1 CASSEVGQGGRRYTF TGTGCCAGCAGTGAAGTCGGACAGGGCGGTAGGCGCTACACCTTC
few TRBJ2-2 - TRBV18 CASSPYGAGELFF TGTGCCAGCTCACCCTATGGTGCCGGGGAGCTGTTTTTT
few TRBJ2-3 TRBD2 TRBV5-4 CASSYGLAGVTDTQYF TGTGCCAGCAGCTACGGACTAGCGGGAGTTACAGATACGCAGTATTTT
- TRBJ1-5 - TRBV7-9 CASSDGSPDQPQHF TGTGCCAGCAGCGACGGTAGCCCTGATCAGCCCCAGCATTTT
- TRBJ1-1 - TRBV19 CASSVGDINTEAFF TGTGCCAGTAGCGTAGGGGACATTAACACTGAAGCTTTCTTT
- TRBJ2-1 TRBD2 TRBV5-3 CARSLGAGGGNEQFF TGTGCCAGAAGCTTGGGTGCGGGAGGGGGCAATGAGCAGTTCTTC
- TRBJ2-5 - TRBV15 CATRGEDETQYF TGTGCCACCAGGGGGGAGGATGAGACCCAGTACTTC
- TRBJ2-1 TRBD2 TRBV11-3 CATSPGGGEQFF TGTGCCACCAGCCCCGGGGGGGGTGAGCAGTTCTTC
- TRBJ2-3 TRBD1 TRBV24-1 CATSDLGDSLSTDTQYF TGTGCCACCAGTGATTTGGGGGACAGTCTGAGCACAGATACGCAGTATTTT
- TRBJ2-2 - TRBV3-1/TRBV3-2 CASSQVRGKGGELFF TGTGCCAGCAGCCAGGTTAGGGGCAAAGGCGGGGAGCTGTTTTTT